This T cell receptor (beta chain) emerged from a study of early T cells in non-severe SARS-CoV-2 infection (dated by TCRdb to about 2021). Regarding the complete study: Because TCR sequencing relied on bulk RNA taken from unsorted whole blood, pairing of alpha and beta chains was not possible.

In regard to this clonotype: It has no known antigen specificity. Base qualities are missing; no much larger clone stands one base away.

The research as a whole found: VDJdb matching was skewed toward anti-spike CD8 responses and likely underestimated virus-specific expansions by missing private and CD4 specificities.

Sequences DFQATT (CDR1) and SNEGSKA (CDR2) are obtained from the germline V gene (reference sequence). The CDR3 runs 15 residues from the cysteine to the phenylalanine. Only CDR3 DNA remains: 45 bases, in frame from the first base. The germline ends are 14 bases apart after V is trimmed by 5 bases and J by 0 bases. The library was built by means of 5' RACE. The sequencer listed for this sample is NextSeq 500. Unique molecular identifiers were attached to individual cDNA molecules in the TCR library protocol so that sequencing error and PCR bias could be corrected. Both TCR alpha and beta chains were sequenced, and tight co-correlation was observed between alpha and beta sequence abundances in each sample. As for the authors' bioinformatics: Decombinator V4 was used to perform V gene, J gene and CDR3 annotation of TCR sequences. Expanded TCRs were defined as changing significantly between any two time points under a Poisson model with p below 0.0001. Abundances of TCRs were expressed as counts per million after normalisation to the total number of TCRs sequenced in each sample. MAIT TCRs were defined by TRAV1-2 paired with TRAJ12, TRAJ20 or TRAJ33, and iNKT TCRs by TRAV10 paired with TRAJ18. VDJdb, accessed 1 November 2021, was searched for CMV, EBV and SARS-CoV-2 annotated TCRs, excluding TCRs annotated for multiple antigens. The public reads were run again by TCRdb, first through fastp at Q25 and then through MiXCR, and only productive beta chains were kept. Entries that share a CDR3 protein sequence are merged under the most common genes and DNA. What appears here as the V and J calls and clone size reflects TCRdb's work, not the paper's. Counted in this sample were some 30,000 distinct CDR3 sequences; 5.1% of them appeared once. About 2.7% of the sample belongs to the ten largest clones.

This was a case-control study nested in a cohort of healthcare workers in London, UK, who had nasopharyngeal swab PCR tests and blood samples taken every week. Healthcare workers were enrolled in the week of the UK lockdown, from 23 to 31 March 2020, and were followed every week for up to roughly 16 weeks. The sample consisted of whole blood. The TCR comes from an adult who was a healthcare worker with PCR-confirmed SARS-CoV-2 infection or an uninfected control (not recorded which). The chain is made from TRBV20-1 and TRBJ2-1; confidence is insufficient to name the D gene. Read as DNA, the sequence is TGCAGTGCTGTCGCTGAGATGAGCTCCTACAATGAGCAGTTCTTC. Its protein reads: CSAVAEMSSYNEQFF.